Listed below are T cell receptor beta chains from one sample, sequenced in a study of cytomegalovirus exposure and HLA in healthy donors. Sequenced by immunoSEQ multiplex PCR; TCRdb stores in-frame clones only, minus some. The sample includes under 150,000 clones, 82% of them seen just once. The sample taken for sequencing was PBMCs. These receptors were taken from a male donor in good health and CMV-seronegative. CDR3s include the opening cysteine and the closing phenylalanine or tryptophan. The D gene is left open where the match is weak. Only part of the rows carry a size: once, few, many, or a class if the clone is expanded.

D	size	V	J	DNA	CDR3
-	-	TRBV27	TRBJ1-5	TGTGCCAGCAGTCTCCCGGGGCAGCCCCAGCATTTT	CASSLPGQPQHF
TRBD1	-	TRBV7-9	TRBJ2-5	TGTGCCAGCAGCTTCGACAGGGACGAGACCCAGTACTTC	CASSFDRDETQYF
-	-	TRBV7-2	TRBJ2-7	TGTGCCAGCAGCTCACCCAGCTCCTACGAGCAGTACTTC	CASSSPSSYEQYF
-	-	TRBV29-1	TRBJ2-7	TGCAGCGTTGAGTTGGACAGACCCTACGAGCAGTACTTC	CSVELDRPYEQYF
TRBD1	-	TRBV18	TRBJ1-1	TGTGCCAGCTCACCAGACGACAGGGCAGTCGACACTGAAGCTTTCTTT	CASSPDDRAVDTEAFF
-	-	TRBV4-2	TRBJ2-5	TGTGCCAGCAGCCGAGACTTCGAAGAGACCCAGTACTTC	CASSRDFEETQYF
-	once	TRBV14	TRBJ1-4	TGTGCCAGCAGCCCGAGAGGGAATGAAAAACTGTTTTTT	CASSPRGNEKLFF
TRBD2	-	TRBV9	TRBJ2-3	TGTGCCAGCAGCGTAGGGCCTAGCGGGGACCCTAGCACAGATACGCAGTATTTT	CASSVGPSGDPSTDTQYF
-	once	TRBV4-3	TRBJ1-2	TGCGCCAGCAGCCAGGCCTTCGACAATGGCTACACCTTC	CASSQAFDNGYTF
-	few	TRBV28	TRBJ2-7	TGTGCCAGCAGTTTCGGCGGGTCCTACGAGCAGTACTTC	CASSFGGSYEQYF
TRBD2	-	TRBV4-3	TRBJ2-2	TGCGCCAGCAGCCCCAGACTAGCGGGAGCCGGGGAGCTGTTTTTT	CASSPRLAGAGELFF
TRBD2	-	TRBV5-1	TRBJ2-2	TGCGCCAGCAGCCGAACTAGCGGGAGGGCGAACACCGGGGAGCTGTTTTTT	CASSRTSGRANTGELFF
-	-	TRBV27	TRBJ2-5	TGTGCCAGCAGTTTGTCATACCAAGAGACCCAGTACTTC	CASSLSYQETQYF
TRBD1	-	TRBV5-1	TRBJ2-7	TGCGCCAGCAGCCAAGGGACAGGCCGCGAGCAGTACTTC	CASSQGTGREQYF
TRBD2	-	TRBV9	TRBJ2-3	TGTGCCAGCAGCGTAGAACCTAGCGGGAGTAGTGATACGCAGTATTTT	CASSVEPSGSSDTQYF
-	-	TRBV28	TRBJ2-7	TGTGCCAGCAGTCCCCCCGGACTTTCGGGCTCCTACGAGCAGTACTTC	CASSPPGLSGSYEQYF
-	-	TRBV13	TRBJ1-2	TGTGCCAGCAGCCCCACCGAGCCCCGACTAGGCCCTAACTATGGCTACACCTTC	CASSPTEPRLGPNYGYTF
-	-	TRBV4-1	TRBJ1-2	TGCGCCAGCAGCCAAGACGGTTCAGGATTAAACTATGGCTACACCTTC	CASSQDGSGLNYGYTF
-	-	TRBV2	TRBJ1-2	TGTGCCAGCAGAGGACAGAACTATGGCTACACCTTC	CASRGQNYGYTF
-	once	TRBV10-3	TRBJ2-3	TGTGCCATCAGGGAGGGACAAGGTACGCAGTATTTT	CAIREGQGTQYF
TRBD1	few	TRBV10-3	TRBJ1-2	TGTGCCATCAGTGAATGGACAGGCGAGTATGGCTACACCTTC	CAISEWTGEYGYTF
-	-	TRBV4-3	TRBJ1-4	TGCGCCAGCAGCCGAGAGTCCGGTCCAGGGCCTGAAAAACTGTTTTTT	CASSRESGPGPEKLFF
-	-	TRBV7-8	TRBJ1-2	TGTGCCAGCAGCTTAGCTAGACTTTTCAACGTCTCCTATGGCTACACCTTC	CASSLARLFNVSYGYTF
TRBD2	-	TRBV13	TRBJ2-2	TGTGCCAGCAGCATGCGGACTAGCGGGACCAACACCGGGGAGCTGTTTTTT	CASSMRTSGTNTGELFF
TRBD2	-	TRBV7-8	TRBJ2-2	TGTGCCAGCAGCCCCCGACTAGCGGGAAACACCGGGGAGCTGTTTTTT	CASSPRLAGNTGELFF
-	-	TRBV9	TRBJ2-2	TGTGCCAGCAGCGTAGGACAGTACACCGGGGAGCTGTTTTTT	CASSVGQYTGELFF
-	-	TRBV6-1	TRBJ1-5	TGTGCCAGCAGTGCGACAGGAAATCAGCCCCAGCATTTT	CASSATGNQPQHF
TRBD1	few	TRBV2	TRBJ2-5	TGTGCCAGCAATTGGGACAGGGTAGAGACCCAGTACTTC	CASNWDRVETQYF
TRBD2	-	TRBV9	TRBJ2-7	TGTGCCAGCAGCGACGGGACTAGCGGGAGGGAAAGCTCCTACGAGCAGTACTTC	CASSDGTSGRESSYEQYF
TRBD1	-	TRBV23-1	TRBJ1-5	TGCGCCAGCAGTTACCCAGGGGGCTGTCAGCCCCAGCATTTT	CASSYPGGCQPQHF
TRBD1	-	TRBV7-9	TRBJ2-2	TGTGCCAGCAGCCTCGGGACAGGGGGAGAAGCAAGGGAGCTGTTTTTT	CASSLGTGGEARELFF
-	few	TRBV29-1	TRBJ2-1	TGCAGTGGGGTGGGGAGCGGGTACAATGAGCAGTTCTTC	CSGVGSGYNEQFF
-	-	TRBV19	TRBJ2-2	TGTGCCAGTAGACAGTACACCGGGGAGCTGTTTTTT	CASRQYTGELFF
TRBD2	-	TRBV28	TRBJ2-5	TGTGCCAGCAGCCCAGCTCTAGCGGGAGAATGGGAGACCCAGTACTTC	CASSPALAGEWETQYF
-	-	TRBV5-6	TRBJ2-7	TGTGCCAGCAGCTTCCCTACCGGGACAACCAGTTACGAGCAGTACTTC	CASSFPTGTTSYEQYF
TRBD1	-	TRBV29-1	TRBJ2-2	TGCAGCGTTTCGGGACAGGGTGGGGAGCTGTTTTTT	CSVSGQGGELFF
-	few	TRBV6-5	TRBJ2-1	TGTGCCAGCACCTCGGTATATGCGGAGCAGTTCTTC	CASTSVYAEQFF
-	-	TRBV28	TRBJ1-5	TGTGCCAGCAGCCCCCTTCTCCAGCAGCCCCAGCATTTT	CASSPLLQQPQHF
TRBD2	few	TRBV9	TRBJ2-3	TGTGCCAGCAGCGTAGGGTCGGGAGGGCCTGATACGCAGTATTTT	CASSVGSGGPDTQYF
-	-	TRBV6-5	TRBJ2-3	TGTGCCAGCATTGGGCTACCTAACACAGATACGCAGTATTTT	CASIGLPNTDTQYF
-	-	TRBV30	TRBJ2-5	TGTGCCTGGAGTGTATATCCCAGCTGGGAGCAGTACTTC	CAWSVYPSWEQYF
TRBD1	-	TRBV27	TRBJ1-2	TGTGCCAGCAGTCCCAGGGGACAGGGCTATGGCTACACCTTC	CASSPRGQGYGYTF
TRBD2	-	TRBV6-1	TRBJ2-3	TGTGCCAGCAGTGTCCTAGCGGGAGCCCCAGATACGCAGTATTTT	CASSVLAGAPDTQYF
-	-	TRBV10-2	TRBJ1-2	TGCGCCAGCAGTTCAGGGGCGGACTATGGCTACACCTTC	CASSSGADYGYTF
-	-	TRBV7-9	TRBJ2-5	TGTGCCAGCAGCCGTGGAGAATCAGAGACCCAGTACTTC	CASSRGESETQYF
TRBD2	-	TRBV7-9	TRBJ2-1	TGTGCCAGCAGCATCTGGACTAGCATCTACAATGAGCAGTTCTTC	CASSIWTSIYNEQFF
TRBD1	many	TRBV5-4	TRBJ1-1	TGTGCCAGCAGCTTAGGGGACAGGGAAGCTTTCTTT	CASSLGDREAFF
-	-	TRBV7-2	TRBJ2-3	TGTGCCAGCAGCTTAGTTACTACCGGGAATACGCAGTATTTT	CASSLVTTGNTQYF
TRBD2	few	TRBV4-1	TRBJ2-7	TGCGCCAGCCGGAGTAGCGGGTCCTACGAGCAGTACTTC	CASRSSGSYEQYF
TRBD1	-	TRBV5-1	TRBJ2-7	TGCGCCAGCAGCTTATTATTACAGGGGGCAGCCGAGCAGTACTTC	CASSLLLQGAAEQYF